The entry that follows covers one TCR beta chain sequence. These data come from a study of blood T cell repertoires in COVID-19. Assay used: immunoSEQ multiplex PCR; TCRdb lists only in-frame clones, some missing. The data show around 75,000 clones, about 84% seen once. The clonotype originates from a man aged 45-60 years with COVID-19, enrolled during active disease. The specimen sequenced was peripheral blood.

The CDR3, as DNA: TGTGCCTCTACCTCTGGGGCCAACGTCCTGACTTTC. It encodes CASTSGANVLTF. The V call is TRBV30, the J call TRBJ2-6; D is unclear. Germline CDR1 reads GTSNPN; CDR2 reads SVGIG (reference sequence). V was shortened by 7 bases and J by 0 bases, with 4 bases between the two germline ends. The CDR3 spans 12 residues.